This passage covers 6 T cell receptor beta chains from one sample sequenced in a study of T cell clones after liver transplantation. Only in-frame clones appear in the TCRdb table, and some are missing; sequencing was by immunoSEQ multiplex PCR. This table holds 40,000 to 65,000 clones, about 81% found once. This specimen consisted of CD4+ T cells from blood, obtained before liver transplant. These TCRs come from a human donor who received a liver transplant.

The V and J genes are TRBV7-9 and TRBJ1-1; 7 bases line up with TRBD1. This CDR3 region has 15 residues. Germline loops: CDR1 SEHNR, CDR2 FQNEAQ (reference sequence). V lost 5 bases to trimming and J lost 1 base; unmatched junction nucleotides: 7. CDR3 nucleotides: TGTGCCAGCAGCCCACCCGGGACAGAGAACACTGAAGCTTTCTTT. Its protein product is CASSPPGTENTEAFF.

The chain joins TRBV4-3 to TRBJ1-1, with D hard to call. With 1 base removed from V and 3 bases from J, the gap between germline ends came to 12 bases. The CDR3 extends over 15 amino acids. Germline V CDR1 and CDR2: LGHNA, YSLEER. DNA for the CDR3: TGCGCCAGCAGCCAAGTATCGCAGGAGGACACTGAAGCTTTCTTT. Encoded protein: CASSQVSQEDTEAFF.

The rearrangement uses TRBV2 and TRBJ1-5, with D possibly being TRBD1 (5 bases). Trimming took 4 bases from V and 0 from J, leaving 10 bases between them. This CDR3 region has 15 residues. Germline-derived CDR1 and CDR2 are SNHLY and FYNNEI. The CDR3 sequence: CASSGQTNSNQPQHF. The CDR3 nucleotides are TGTGCCAGCAGTGGACAGACAAATAGCAATCAGCCCCAGCATTTT.

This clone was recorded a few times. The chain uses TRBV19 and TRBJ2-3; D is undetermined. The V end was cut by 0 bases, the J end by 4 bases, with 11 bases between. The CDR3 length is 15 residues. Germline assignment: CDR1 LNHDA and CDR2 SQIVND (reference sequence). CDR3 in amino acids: CASSIDPFPADTQYF. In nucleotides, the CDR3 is TGTGCCAGTAGTATAGATCCCTTCCCTGCAGATACGCAGTATTTT.

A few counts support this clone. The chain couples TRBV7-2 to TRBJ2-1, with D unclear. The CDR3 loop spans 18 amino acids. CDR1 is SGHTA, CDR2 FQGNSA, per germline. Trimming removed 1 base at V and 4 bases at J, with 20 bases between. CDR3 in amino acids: CASSLVVTGNRVYNEQFF. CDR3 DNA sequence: TGTGCCAGCAGCTTAGTGGTTACTGGGAACCGAGTATACAATGAGCAGTTCTTC.

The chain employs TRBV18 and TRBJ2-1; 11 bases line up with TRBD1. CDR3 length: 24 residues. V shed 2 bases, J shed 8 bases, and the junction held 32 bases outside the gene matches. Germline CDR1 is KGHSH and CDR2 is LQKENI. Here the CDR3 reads CASSPSMGQGDPSVTGGPIDEQFF. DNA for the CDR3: TGTGCCAGCTCACCAAGTATGGGACAGGGGGACCCCTCGGTGACGGGAGGGCCCATCGATGAGCAGTTCTTC. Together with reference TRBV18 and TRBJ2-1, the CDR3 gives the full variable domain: NAGVMQNPRHLVRRRGQEARLRCSPMKGHSHVYWYRQLPEEGLKFMVYLQKENIIDESGMPKERFSAEFPKEGPSILRIQQVVRGDSAAYFCASSPSMGQGDPSVTGGPIDEQFFGPGTRLTVL.